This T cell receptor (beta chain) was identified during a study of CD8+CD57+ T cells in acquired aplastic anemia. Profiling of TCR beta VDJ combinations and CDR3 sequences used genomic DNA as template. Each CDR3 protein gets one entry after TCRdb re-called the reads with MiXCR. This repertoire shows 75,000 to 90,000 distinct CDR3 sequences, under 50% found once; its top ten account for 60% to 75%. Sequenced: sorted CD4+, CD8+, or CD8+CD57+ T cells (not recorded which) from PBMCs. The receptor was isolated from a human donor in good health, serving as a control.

For the CDR3, the DNA is TGTGCCAGCAGTGAAGGGAAGAGCTCTGAAAAACTGTTTTTT. Protein sequence: CASSEGKSSEKLFF. The chain uses TRBV2 and TRBJ1-4; D remains ambiguous. The germline CDR1 and CDR2 sequences are SNHLY and FYNNEI. V was cut by 1 base and J by 7 bases, with 10 bases left in between. The CDR3 is made up of 14 amino acids. Supplemented by reference TRBV2 and TRBJ1-4, the full variable domain reads EPEVTQTPSHQVTQMGQEVILRCVPISNHLYFYWYRQILGQKVEFLVSFYNNEISEKSEIFDDQFSVERPDGSNFTLKIRSTKLEDSAMYFCASSEGKSSEKLFFGSGTQLSVL.